The 31 T cell receptor beta chains below were found in one sample sequenced in a study of cytomegalovirus exposure and HLA in healthy donors. Amplification used 60 Vbeta primers and 13 Jbeta primers. Here immunoSEQ multiplex PCR was the method, and the copy in TCRdb shows in-frame clones only, minus some. The sample has some 150,000 clones, roughly 80% seen once. Material: PBMCs. The receptors originated from a young man in good health and CMV-seropositive.

The chain couples TRBV1 to TRBJ2-1; the tabulated D call, TRBD2, remains unverified against the DNA. TRBV1 is a documented pseudogene. This CDR3 has 16 residues. The CDR3 DNA sequence: TGCACCAGCAGCCAGGTTCTAACCCACCCCTACAATGAGCAGTTCTTC. The encoded protein is CTSSQVLTHPYNEQFF.

The rearrangement links TRBV5-6 to TRBJ2-7; TRBD1 might be the D (6 bases). V lost 0 bases and J 2 bases, leaving 9 bases between the germline ends. The CDR3 runs 14 residues. Germline assignment: CDR1 SGHDT and CDR2 YYEEEE. The chain's CDR3 is CASSLDRDPYEQYF. In nucleotides, the CDR3 is TGTGCCAGCAGCTTGGACAGGGATCCCTACGAGCAGTACTTC.

The chain has TRBV2 and TRBJ2-7; the match to TRBD2 covers 9 bases. V shed 10 bases, J shed 6 bases, and the junction held 13 bases outside the gene matches. The germline gives CDR1 SNHLY, CDR2 FYNNEI. The CDR3 extends over 14 amino acids. The CDR3 DNA sequence: TGTGCCACCAGGAGTGCGGGGGGGGCAAGCGAGCAGTACTTC. Protein: CATRSAGGASEQYF.

V is TRBV5-6 and J is TRBJ2-2; D possibly corresponds to TRBD1 (5 bases). The V gene's germline CDR1 is SGHDT and CDR2 YYEEEE. V was shortened by 1 base and J by 6 bases, with 13 bases between the two germline ends. This CDR3 is 15 amino acids long. The CDR3 DNA is TGTGCCAGCAGCTTGTCCAGGGATGAGTCCGGGGAGCTGTTTTTT. The encoded protein is CASSLSRDESGELFF.

This clone has just a few counts. V is TRBV7-9 and J is TRBJ2-7, with TRBD1 matching 9 bases. CDR1 SEHNR and CDR2 FQNEAQ come from the germline V gene (reference sequence). Losses at the gene ends were 4 bases for V and 0 bases for J; bases not matched to a gene: 1. The length of the CDR3 is 14 residues. The CDR3 DNA reads as TGTGCCAGCAGCTCGACAGGGGGCTCCTACGAGCAGTACTTC. Encoded protein: CASSSTGGSYEQYF.

The V and J genes are TRBV7-2 and TRBJ2-3, with D possibly TRBD2 on 6 matching bases. Trimming stripped 7 bases from V and 1 base from J, with 15 bases between. Germline V lookup: CDR1 SGHTA, CDR2 FQGNSA. The CDR3 covers 15 residues. The CDR3 DNA reads as TGTGCCAGCAACTGGAGGGGTTACGGCACAGATACGCAGTATTTT. Its protein is CASNWRGYGTDTQYF.

V and J are TRBV6-5 and TRBJ1-6; 9 nucleotides agree with TRBD1. Germline trimming cut 5 bases from V and 7 bases from J; bases unmatched to any gene: 3. The CDR3 extends over 14 amino acids. Germline V gives CDR1 MNHEY, CDR2 SVGAGI. This CDR3 is CASSGDRVNSPLHF. The CDR3 coding sequence is TGTGCCAGCAGTGGGGACAGGGTAAATTCACCCCTCCACTTT.

CDR3 in amino acids: CASSRGQGGNQPQHF. In DNA, the CDR3 is TGCGCCAGCAGCCGCGGACAGGGTGGCAATCAGCCCCAGCATTTT. The chain links TRBV4-1 to TRBJ1-5, with 8 nucleotides matching TRBD1. V lost 4 bases to trimming and J lost 2 bases; unmatched junction nucleotides: 4. The CDR3 runs 15 residues. Germline CDR1 MGHRA, CDR2 YSYEKL.

The chain carries TRBV27 and TRBJ1-6; no clear D gene. Germline V lookup: CDR1 MNHEY, CDR2 SMNVEV (reference sequence). Trimming stripped 2 bases from V and 13 bases from J, with 12 bases between. The CDR3 is made up of 13 amino acids. CDR3 nucleotide sequence: TGTGCCAGCAGTTTAGGAGGCACCGTGCCCCTCCACTTT. Translated, it gives CASSLGGTVPLHF.

The V and J genes are TRBV28 and TRBJ1-1; TRBD1 is a possible D gene (6 bases). The length of the CDR3 is 16 residues. V gave up 6 bases and J gave up 2 bases, with 19 bases separating them. CDR1 MDHEN and CDR2 SYDVKM come from the germline V gene. CDR3 DNA sequence: TGTGCCAGCAGACAAGGGGGGGCAGTCATCAACACTGAAGCTTTCTTT. Translated: CASRQGGAVINTEAFF.

V usage is TRBV6-1 and J usage is TRBJ1-5; 8 bases line up with TRBD1. The J segment lost 12 bases and the V segment lost 3 bases, leaving 13 bases of the junction unmatched. Germline values: CDR1 MNHNS, CDR2 SASEGT. This CDR3 region has 15 residues. The DNA for the CDR3 is TGTGCCAGCAGTGACCGCAGGGGGCCGGGGGAGCTCCAGCATTTT. This encodes CASSDRRGPGELQHF.

The gene calls are TRBV7-2 and TRBJ1-5; D is uncertain. CDR1 and CDR2 (germline): SGHTA, FQGNSA. CDR3 size: 13 residues. V was shortened by 3 bases and J by 9 bases, with 12 bases between the two germline ends. DNA of the CDR3: TGTGCCAGCAGCTTCGGGTCCTCCTCGCCCCAGCATTTT. This encodes CASSFGSSSPQHF.

The rearrangement uses TRBV7-3 and TRBJ2-2; maybe TRBD1 (6 bases). V lost 5 bases, J lost 4 bases, and 8 bases lay in between. CDR3 length: 13 amino acids. Germline V gene data show CDR1 as SGHTA and CDR2 as FQGTGA. The CDR3 nucleotides read TGTGCCAGCAGCCCGACAGGCACCGGGGAGCTGTTTTTT. It codes for CASSPTGTGELFF. Combining the CDR3 with reference TRBV7-3 and TRBJ2-2 gives the whole variable domain GAGVSQTPSNKVTEKGKYVELRCDPISGHTALYWYRQSLGQGPEFLIYFQGTGAADDSGLPNDRFFAVRPEGSVSTLKIQRTERGDSAVYLCASSPTGTGELFFGEGSRLTVL.

The chain is built from TRBV18 and TRBJ1-1; perhaps TRBD1 as D (6 bases). With 0 bases removed from V and 5 bases from J, the gap between germline ends came to 16 bases. Germline CDR1 KGHSH, CDR2 LQKENI. This CDR3 spans 16 amino acids. CDR3 protein: CASSPPNRAVGTEAFF. The DNA for the CDR3 is TGTGCCAGCTCACCACCTAACAGGGCAGTCGGTACTGAAGCTTTCTTT.

The chain carries TRBV27 and TRBJ1-1, with no clear D. Germline V gene data show CDR1 as MNHEY and CDR2 as SMNVEV (reference sequence). The CDR3 is 14 residues long. Trimming took 4 bases from V and 0 from J, leaving 9 bases between them. This CDR3 is CASSSTFMNTEAFF. CDR3 DNA sequence: TGTGCCAGCAGTTCGACATTTATGAACACTGAAGCTTTCTTT.

The rearrangement links TRBV4-1 to TRBJ2-7; D may be TRBD1 (6 bases). V was cut by 0 bases and J by 5 bases, with 14 bases left in between. Germline V gene data show CDR1 as MGHRA and CDR2 as YSYEKL. The CDR3 is made up of 15 amino acids. CDR3 sequence (DNA): TGCGCCAGCAGCCAAGACCACAGGGCGAACGACGAGCAGTACTTC. Translated, it gives CASSQDHRANDEQYF.

This chain connects TRBV27 to TRBJ2-5; TRBD2 aligns across 12 bases. The CDR3 consists of 16 residues. V was clipped by 2 bases and J by 2 bases; unmatched bases: 3. CDR1 is MNHEY, CDR2 SMNVEV, per germline (reference sequence). As DNA, the CDR3 is TGTGCCAGCAGTTTAAGGCTAGCGGGGGGGCAAGAGACCCAGTACTTC. Protein sequence: CASSLRLAGGQETQYF.

The rearrangement joins TRBV6-6 to TRBJ2-7; 9 nucleotides match TRBD1. The length of the CDR3 is 13 residues. The V and J ends lost 7 bases and 0 bases, in that order; junction bases with no gene match: 1. CDR1 and CDR2 from the germline V gene are MNHNY and SVGAGI (reference sequence). CDR3 region: CASKTGGSYEQYF. The CDR3 DNA reads as TGTGCCAGCAAGACAGGGGGCTCCTACGAGCAGTACTTC.

The gene calls are TRBV7-9 and TRBJ1-6, with a tentative D call TRBD1 (5 bases). Trimming shortened V by 2 bases and J by 10 bases, and 12 bases separated the two germline ends. Germline CDR1 reads SEHNR; CDR2 reads FQNEAQ (reference sequence). The CDR3 sequence is 14 residues long. The DNA for the CDR3 is TGTGCCAGCAGCTTAAGTCAGGGTGGATCACCCCTCCACTTT. Encoded protein: CASSLSQGGSPLHF.

V usage is TRBV5-1 and J usage is TRBJ2-5; 8 bases match TRBD1. Gene TRBJ2-7 matches the end of the DNA better, so the J call may be wrong. CDR1 is SGHRS, CDR2 YFSETQ, per germline. The CDR3 contains 13 residues. CDR3 sequence reads: CARTGTGVYEQYF. Written as DNA, the CDR3 is TGCGCCAGGACCGGGACAGGAGTCTACGAGCAGTACTTC.

This chain links TRBV10-3 with TRBJ2-3; the match to TRBD1 covers 12 bases. This CDR3 spans 16 amino acids. From germline, CDR1 is ENHRY and CDR2 SYGVKD. V shed 6 bases, J shed 3 bases, and the junction held 7 bases outside the gene matches. CDR3 residues: CAIREGTGGETDTQYF. CDR3 DNA: TGTGCCATCAGGGAAGGGACAGGGGGCGAGACAGATACGCAGTATTTT.

V and J are TRBV7-9 and TRBJ1-2, with unresolved D. The CDR3 spans 14 residues. Deletions cut 2 bases from V and 1 base from J, with 8 bases between. In germline, CDR1 is SEHNR, CDR2 FQNEAQ (reference sequence). The CDR3 DNA reads as TGTGCCAGCAGCTTAAGCGAGTTTAACTATGGCTACACCTTC. The encoded protein is CASSLSEFNYGYTF.

The chain has TRBV6-4 and TRBJ2-6; no definite D call. The germline V gene has CDR1 MRHNA and CDR2 SNTAGT. V was pared by 0 bases and J by 1 base, with 7 bases between. This CDR3 comprises 16 residues. CDR3 DNA sequence: TGTGCCAGCAGTGACTCGAGCAAGTCTGGGGCCAACGTCCTGACTTTC. Its protein is CASSDSSKSGANVLTF.

CDR3 sequence: CSVDPPGQNSPLHF. The CDR3 coding sequence is TGCAGCGTTGATCCCCCGGGACAAAATTCACCCCTCCACTTT. This chain joins TRBV29-1 and TRBJ1-6; D might be TRBD1 (6 bases). Per germline, CDR1 SQVTM and CDR2 ANQGSEA. This CDR3 contains 14 residues. V was shortened by 3 bases and J by 7 bases, with 13 bases between the two germline ends.

The CDR3 coding sequence is TGCGCCAGCAGCCAAGGACTAGCGGACACAGATACGCAGTATTTT. Residues: CASSQGLADTDTQYF. V is TRBV4-1 and J is TRBJ2-3, with 9 nucleotides matching TRBD2. J was trimmed by 2 bases and V by 1 base; bases with no gene match: 1. The germline gives CDR1 MGHRA, CDR2 YSYEKL. The CDR3 totals 15 residues.

In this sample, this clone turned up a few times. The chain joins TRBV19 to TRBJ2-3, with D perhaps matching TRBD2 (5 bases). The CDR3 is 16 residues long. Trimming cost V 9 bases and J 0 bases, with 19 bases left between them. The germline gives CDR1 LNHDA, CDR2 SQIVND (reference sequence). The CDR3 loop is CASTAGVRVSTDTQYF. Here the CDR3 DNA reads TGTGCCAGCACGGCCGGGGTCCGGGTTAGCACAGATACGCAGTATTTT.

The V call is TRBV5-6, the J call TRBJ2-6, with TRBD1 as a possible D gene (6 bases). The germline gives CDR1 SGHDT, CDR2 YYEEEE. The CDR3 loop spans 15 amino acids. V was trimmed by 4 bases and J by 1 base, leaving 9 bases between them. CDR3 protein: CASSLGQSGANVLTF. CDR3 DNA sequence: TGTGCCAGCAGCCTCGGACAGTCTGGGGCCAACGTCCTGACTTTC.

V and J are TRBV2 and TRBJ2-3; 15 bases agree with TRBD2. V was pared by 1 base and J by 6 bases, with 2 bases of the junction left unmatched. The CDR3 runs 16 residues. Germline assignment: CDR1 SNHLY and CDR2 FYNNEI. CDR3 DNA: TGTGCCAGCAGTGAAGGGACTAGCGGGGGGGTTGATACGCAGTATTTT. Translated, it gives CASSEGTSGGVDTQYF.

The V and J genes are TRBV12-2 and TRBJ2-3; the table assigns TRBD2, which was not confirmed against the DNA. TRBV12-2 has pseudogene status. The CDR3 spans 13 residues. CDR3 sequence (DNA): TGTGCAAGTCGCTTAACGGGTGGAGATACGCAGTATTTT. It codes for CASRLTGGDTQYF.

This rearrangement joins TRBV6-6 to TRBJ1-2; 9 nucleotides line up with TRBD1. V lost 6 bases to trimming and J lost 8 bases; unmatched junction nucleotides: 7. Germline CDR1 MNHNY, CDR2 SVGAGI (reference sequence). The CDR3 sequence is 13 residues long. In DNA, the CDR3 is TGTGCCAGCAGCCCGACAGGGGGGGAGGGCTACACCTTC. Its translation is CASSPTGGEGYTF.

J is TRBJ2-7 and V is TRBV5-6; D possibly corresponds to TRBD2 (5 bases). V lost 3 bases and J lost 2, with 15 bases in between. Germline loops: CDR1 SGHDT, CDR2 YYEEEE. This CDR3 region has 15 residues. CDR3 loop: CASSWGVANTYEQYF. CDR3 DNA sequence: TGTGCCAGCAGCTGGGGAGTAGCGAACACCTACGAGCAGTACTTC.